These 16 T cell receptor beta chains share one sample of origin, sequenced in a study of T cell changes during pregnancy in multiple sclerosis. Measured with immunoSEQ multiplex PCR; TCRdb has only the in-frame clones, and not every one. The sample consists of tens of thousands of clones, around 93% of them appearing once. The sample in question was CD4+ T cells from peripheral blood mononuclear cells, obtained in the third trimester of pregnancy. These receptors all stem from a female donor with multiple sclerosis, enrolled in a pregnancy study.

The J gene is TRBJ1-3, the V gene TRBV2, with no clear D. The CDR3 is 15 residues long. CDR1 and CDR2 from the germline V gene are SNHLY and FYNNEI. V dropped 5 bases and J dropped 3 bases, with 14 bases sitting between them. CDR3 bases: TGTGCCAGCAGTTCTACGAGAGCTAGTGGAAACACCATATATTTT. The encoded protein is CASSSTRASGNTIYF.

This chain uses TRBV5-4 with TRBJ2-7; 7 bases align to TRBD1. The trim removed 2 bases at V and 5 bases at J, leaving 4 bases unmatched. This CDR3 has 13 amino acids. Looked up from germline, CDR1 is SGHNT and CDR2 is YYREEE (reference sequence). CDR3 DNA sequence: TGTGCCAGCAGCTTTGACAGGGTAGACGAGCAGTACTTC. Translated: CASSFDRVDEQYF. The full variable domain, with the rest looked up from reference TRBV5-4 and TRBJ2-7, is ETGVTQSPTHLIKTRGQQVTLRCSSQSGHNTVSWYQQALGQGPQFIFQYYREEENGRGNFPPRFSGLQFPNYSSELNVNALELDDSALYLCASSFDRVDEQYFGPGTRLTVT.

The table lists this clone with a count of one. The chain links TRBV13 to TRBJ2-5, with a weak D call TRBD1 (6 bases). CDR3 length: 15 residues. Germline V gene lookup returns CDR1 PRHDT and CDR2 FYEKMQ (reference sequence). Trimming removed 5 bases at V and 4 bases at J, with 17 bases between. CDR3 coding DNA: TGTGCCAGCAGCCCACTTACAGGGCAGGGAGAGACCCAGTACTTC. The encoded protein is CASSPLTGQGETQYF.

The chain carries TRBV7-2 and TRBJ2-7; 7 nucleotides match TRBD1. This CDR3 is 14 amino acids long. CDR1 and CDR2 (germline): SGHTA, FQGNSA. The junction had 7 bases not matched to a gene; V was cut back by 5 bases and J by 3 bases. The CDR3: CASSRIQGFYEQYF. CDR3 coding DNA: TGTGCCAGCAGCCGCATACAGGGGTTCTACGAGCAGTACTTC.

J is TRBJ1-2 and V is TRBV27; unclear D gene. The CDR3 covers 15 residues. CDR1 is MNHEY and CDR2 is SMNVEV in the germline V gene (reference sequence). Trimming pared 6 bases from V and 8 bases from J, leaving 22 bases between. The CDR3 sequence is CASSVNRPNWEGYTF. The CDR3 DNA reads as TGTGCCAGCAGCGTTAACAGACCCAACTGGGAGGGCTACACCTTC.

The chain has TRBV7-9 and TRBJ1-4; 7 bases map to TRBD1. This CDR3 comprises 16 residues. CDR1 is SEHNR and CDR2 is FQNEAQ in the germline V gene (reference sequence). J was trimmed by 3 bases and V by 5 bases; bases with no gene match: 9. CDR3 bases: TGTGCCAGCAGCCCAGTACCGGGACAGTCTAATGAAAAACTGTTTTTT. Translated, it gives CASSPVPGQSNEKLFF.

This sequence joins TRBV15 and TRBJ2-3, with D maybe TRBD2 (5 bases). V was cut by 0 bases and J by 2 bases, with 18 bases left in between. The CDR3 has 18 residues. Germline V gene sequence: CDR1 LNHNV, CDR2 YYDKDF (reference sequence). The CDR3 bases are TGTGCCACCAGCAGAGATTCGTGGCGGAGGACTGTCACAGATACGCAGTATTTT. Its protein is CATSRDSWRRTVTDTQYF. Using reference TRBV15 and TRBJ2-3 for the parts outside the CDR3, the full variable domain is DAMVIQNPRYQVTQFGKPVTLSCSQTLNHNVMYWYQQKSSQAPKLLFHYYDKDFNNEADTPDNFQSRRPNTSFCFLDIRSPGLGDTAMYLCATSRDSWRRTVTDTQYFGPGTRLTVL.

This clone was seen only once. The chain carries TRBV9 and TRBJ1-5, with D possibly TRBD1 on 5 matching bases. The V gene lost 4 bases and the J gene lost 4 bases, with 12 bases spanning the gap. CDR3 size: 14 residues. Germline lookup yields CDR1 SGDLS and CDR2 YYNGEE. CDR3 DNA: TGTGCCAGCAGCTTGACGGGGGGAAATCAGCCCCAGCATTTT. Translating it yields CASSLTGGNQPQHF. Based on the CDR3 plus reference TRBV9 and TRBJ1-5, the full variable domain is DSGVTQTPKHLITATGQRVTLRCSPRSGDLSVYWYQQSLDQGLQFLIQYYNGEERAKGNILERFSAQQFPDLHSELNLSSLELGDSALYFCASSLTGGNQPQHFGDGTRLSIL.

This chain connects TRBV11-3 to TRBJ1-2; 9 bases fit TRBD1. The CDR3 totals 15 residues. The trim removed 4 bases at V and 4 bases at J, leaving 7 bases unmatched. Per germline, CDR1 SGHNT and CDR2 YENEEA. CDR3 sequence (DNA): TGTGCCAGCAGCTATGGGCGGGGACAGGGCTATGGCTACACCTTC. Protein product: CASSYGRGQGYGYTF.

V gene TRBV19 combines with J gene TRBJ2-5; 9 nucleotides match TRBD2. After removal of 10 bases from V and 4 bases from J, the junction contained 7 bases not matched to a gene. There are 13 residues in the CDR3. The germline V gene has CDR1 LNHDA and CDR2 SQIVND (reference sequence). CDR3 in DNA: TGTGCCATCGCCCGGACTAGCGCAGAGACCCAGTACTTC. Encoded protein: CAIARTSAETQYF. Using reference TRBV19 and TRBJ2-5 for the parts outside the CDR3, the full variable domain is DGGITQSPKYLFRKEGQNVTLSCEQNLNHDAMYWYRQDPGQGLRLIYYSQIVNDFQKGDIAEGYSVSREKKESFPLTVTSAQKNPTAFYLCAIARTSAETQYFGPGTRLLVL.

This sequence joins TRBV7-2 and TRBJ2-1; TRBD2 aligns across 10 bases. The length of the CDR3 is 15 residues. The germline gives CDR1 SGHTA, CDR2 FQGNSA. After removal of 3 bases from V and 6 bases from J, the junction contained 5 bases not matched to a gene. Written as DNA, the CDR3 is TGTGCCAGCAGCTTGGCTAGCGGGAGAGCCAATGAGCAGTTCTTC. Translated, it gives CASSLASGRANEQFF. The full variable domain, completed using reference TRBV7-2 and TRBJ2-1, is GAGVSQSPSNKVTEKGKDVELRCDPISGHTALYWYRQSLGQGLEFLIYFQGNSAPDKSGLPSDRFSAERTGGSVSTLTIQRTQQEDSAVYLCASSLASGRANEQFFGPGTRLTVL.

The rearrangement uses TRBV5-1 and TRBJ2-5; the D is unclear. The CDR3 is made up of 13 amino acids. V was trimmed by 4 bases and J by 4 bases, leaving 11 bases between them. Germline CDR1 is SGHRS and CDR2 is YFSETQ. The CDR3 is CASSAPGIETQYF. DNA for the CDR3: TGCGCCAGCAGCGCGCCGGGTATAGAGACCCAGTACTTC. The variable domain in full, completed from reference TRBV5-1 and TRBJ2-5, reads KAGVTQTPRYLIKTRGQQVTLSCSPISGHRSVSWYQQTPGQGLQFLFEYFSETQRNKGNFPGRFSGRQFSNSRSEMNVSTLELGDSALYLCASSAPGIETQYFGPGTRLLVL.

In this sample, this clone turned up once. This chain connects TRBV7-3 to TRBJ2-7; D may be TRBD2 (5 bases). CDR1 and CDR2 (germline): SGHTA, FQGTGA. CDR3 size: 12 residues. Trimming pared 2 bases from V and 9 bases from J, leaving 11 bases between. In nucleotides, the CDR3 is TGTGCCAGCAGCTTAGAACGCGGGCCGCAGTACTTC. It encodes CASSLERGPQYF.

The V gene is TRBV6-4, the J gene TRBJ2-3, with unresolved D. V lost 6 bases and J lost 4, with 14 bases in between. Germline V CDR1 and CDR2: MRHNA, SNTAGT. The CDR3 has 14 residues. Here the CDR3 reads CASSPHRLADTQYF. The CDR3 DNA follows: TGTGCCAGCAGCCCCCACCGGCTAGCAGATACGCAGTATTTT.

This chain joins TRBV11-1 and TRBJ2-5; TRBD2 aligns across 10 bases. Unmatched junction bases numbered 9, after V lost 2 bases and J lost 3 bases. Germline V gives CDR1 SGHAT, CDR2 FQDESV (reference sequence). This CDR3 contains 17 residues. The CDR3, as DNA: TGTGCCAGCAGCTTAAGGACCTGGACTAGCGGCAAAGAGACCCAGTACTTC. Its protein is CASSLRTWTSGKETQYF.

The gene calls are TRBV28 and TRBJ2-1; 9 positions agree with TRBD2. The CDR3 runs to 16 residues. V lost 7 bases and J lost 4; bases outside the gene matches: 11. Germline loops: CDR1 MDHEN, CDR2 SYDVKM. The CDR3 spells CASTTAGGPSYNEQFF. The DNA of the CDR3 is TGTGCCAGCACTACGGCGGGAGGGCCGAGTTACAATGAGCAGTTCTTC.